The following is a T cell receptor (beta chain) sequence with its context. The sample belongs to a study of T cell clones after liver transplantation. Sequenced by immunoSEQ multiplex PCR; TCRdb stores in-frame clones only, minus some. The sample carries about 120,000 clones, 90% recorded once. The specimen comprised CD4+ T cells from blood, sampled 12 months after liver transplant. The receptor was isolated from a human patient who received a liver transplant. T cells may partly derive from the graft donor.

The CDR3 loop is CASSVEGLGPKLYF. In nucleotides, the CDR3 is TGTGCCAGCAGCGTCGAGGGTTTGGGCCCGAAGCTGTACTTC. The chain combines TRBV11-1 with TRBJ2-7; D is possibly TRBD2 (5 bases). From germline, CDR1 is SGHAT and CDR2 FQDESV (reference sequence). The CDR3 is 14 residues long. Trimming shortened V by 5 bases and J by 12 bases, and 23 bases separated the two germline ends.